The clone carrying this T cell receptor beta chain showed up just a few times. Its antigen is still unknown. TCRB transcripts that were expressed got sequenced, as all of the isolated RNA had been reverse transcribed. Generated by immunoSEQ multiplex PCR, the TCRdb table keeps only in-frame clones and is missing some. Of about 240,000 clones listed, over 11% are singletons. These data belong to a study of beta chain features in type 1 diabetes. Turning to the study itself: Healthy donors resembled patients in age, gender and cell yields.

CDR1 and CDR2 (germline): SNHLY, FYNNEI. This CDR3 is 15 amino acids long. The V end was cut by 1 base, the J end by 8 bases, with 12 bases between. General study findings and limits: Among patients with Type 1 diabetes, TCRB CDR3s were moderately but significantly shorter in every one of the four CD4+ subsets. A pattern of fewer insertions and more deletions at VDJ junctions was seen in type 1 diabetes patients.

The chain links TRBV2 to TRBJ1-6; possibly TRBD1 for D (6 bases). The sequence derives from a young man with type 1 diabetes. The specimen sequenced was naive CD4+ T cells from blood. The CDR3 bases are TGTGCCAGCAGTGAAGGCAGGGGCGATTATTCACCCCTCCACTTT. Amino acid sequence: CASSEGRGDYSPLHF.